Listed below are T cell receptor beta chains from one sample, sequenced in a study of shared clonotypes between healthy human individuals. The assay was immunoSEQ multiplex PCR, and TCRdb's table has in-frame clones only and misses some. The sample carries millions of clones, 85% to 95% recorded once. Sequencing was carried out using naive CD4+ T cells sorted from blood. The receptors were sampled from a man aged 18 to 30 in good health. Both conserved end residues are part of each CDR3. A D gene is named only where the DNA matches it firmly. Clone size is shown for a subset of rows, as once, few, many or a class of expanded clone.

cdr3_nt: TGTGCCAGCAGCCGGGAAGGCCAAGAGACCCAGTACTTC
cdr3_aa: CASSREGQETQYF
j_call: TRBJ2-5
clone_size: NA
v_call: TRBV6-1
d_call: NA

cdr3_nt: TGTGCCTGGAGGAGGGTCTCTGGAAACACCATATATTTT
cdr3_aa: CAWRRVSGNTIYF
j_call: TRBJ1-3
clone_size: NA
v_call: TRBV30
d_call: NA

cdr3_nt: TGTGCCAGCAGCTCCCGACTAGCGGTTTACAATGAGCAGTTCTTC
cdr3_aa: CASSSRLAVYNEQFF
j_call: TRBJ2-1
clone_size: NA
v_call: TRBV7-6
d_call: TRBD2

cdr3_nt: TGTGCCAGCAGCCGTCTAGCGGGAGGGGGCGAGCAGTACTTC
cdr3_aa: CASSRLAGGGEQYF
j_call: TRBJ2-7
clone_size: NA
v_call: TRBV6-5
d_call: TRBD2

cdr3_nt: TGTGCCAGCAGTGACGGGACTAGCGGGGGGTCCTACGAGCAGTACTTC
cdr3_aa: CASSDGTSGGSYEQYF
j_call: TRBJ2-7
clone_size: NA
v_call: TRBV2
d_call: TRBD2

cdr3_nt: TGTGCCAGCAGCTTGCCCCCCCGGTGGGCTAGCAATCAGCCCCAGCATTTT
cdr3_aa: CASSLPPRWASNQPQHF
j_call: TRBJ1-5
clone_size: NA
v_call: TRBV5-8
d_call: NA

cdr3_nt: TGTGCCAGCAGCTCAAGGTGGGCTTACCAAGAGACCCAGTACTTC
cdr3_aa: CASSSRWAYQETQYF
j_call: TRBJ2-5
clone_size: NA
v_call: TRBV11-2
d_call: NA

cdr3_nt: TGTGCCATCAGGGGACAGGGGAACACCGGGGAGCTGTTTTTT
cdr3_aa: CAIRGQGNTGELFF
j_call: TRBJ2-2
clone_size: NA
v_call: TRBV10-3
d_call: TRBD1

cdr3_nt: TGCGCCAGCAGCCTCGTGAGCGGGAGGGAGGAGACCCAGTACTTC
cdr3_aa: CASSLVSGREETQYF
j_call: TRBJ2-5
clone_size: NA
v_call: TRBV5-1
d_call: TRBD2

cdr3_nt: TGTGCCAGCAGTTTCGGTCAACTCAAAGGCTATGGCTACACCTTC
cdr3_aa: CASSFGQLKGYGYTF
j_call: TRBJ1-2
clone_size: NA
v_call: TRBV6-6
d_call: NA

cdr3_nt: TGTGCCAGCAGTGATATATTGACCTACGAGCAGTACTTC
cdr3_aa: CASSDILTYEQYF
j_call: TRBJ2-7
clone_size: once
v_call: TRBV25-1
d_call: NA

cdr3_nt: TGCGCCAGCAGCTCGACGGGGCACTTAGGGGATACGCAGTATTTT
cdr3_aa: CASSSTGHLGDTQYF
j_call: TRBJ2-3
clone_size: NA
v_call: TRBV5-1
d_call: NA

cdr3_nt: TGCAGCGTTGAGGGGGGACCTGGAGAGACCCAGTACTTC
cdr3_aa: CSVEGGPGETQYF
j_call: TRBJ2-5
clone_size: NA
v_call: TRBV29-1
d_call: NA

cdr3_nt: TGTGCCAGCAGCCGTCCCGGGACTAGCGGGGCTAGCTCCTACAATGAGCAGTTCTTC
cdr3_aa: CASSRPGTSGASSYNEQFF
j_call: TRBJ2-1
clone_size: NA
v_call: TRBV14
d_call: TRBD2

cdr3_nt: TGTGCCAGCAGTTTCCTGGGCCTTAGGGAGTTCTTC
cdr3_aa: CASSFLGLREFF
j_call: TRBJ2-1
clone_size: NA
v_call: TRBV27
d_call: NA

cdr3_nt: TGTGCCAGCAGCGGCCCGGGCCTAGGGGGCACCATATATTTT
cdr3_aa: CASSGPGLGGTIYF
j_call: TRBJ1-3
clone_size: once
v_call: TRBV5-6
d_call: NA

cdr3_nt: TGTGCCAGCAGCTTGGACAGGCTCTATGGCTACACCTTC
cdr3_aa: CASSLDRLYGYTF
j_call: TRBJ1-2
clone_size: NA
v_call: TRBV5-4
d_call: NA

cdr3_nt: TGCGCCAGCAGCCAAGGGAACCTAGCGGGAGGGCCAGGTGAGCAGTACTTC
cdr3_aa: CASSQGNLAGGPGEQYF
j_call: TRBJ2-7
clone_size: NA
v_call: TRBV4-3
d_call: TRBD2

cdr3_nt: TGTGCCAGCAGCTTATCCCAGGGGACTGAAGCTTTCTTT
cdr3_aa: CASSLSQGTEAFF
j_call: TRBJ1-1
clone_size: NA
v_call: TRBV7-8
d_call: NA

cdr3_nt: TGTGCCATCAGCCCGAACACCGGGGAGCTGTTTTTT
cdr3_aa: CAISPNTGELFF
j_call: TRBJ2-2
clone_size: NA
v_call: TRBV10-3
d_call: NA

cdr3_nt: TGTGCCAGCAGCTTAGAAAGACTAGCGGGAGGGCAGCAAGAGACCCAGTACTTC
cdr3_aa: CASSLERLAGGQQETQYF
j_call: TRBJ2-5
clone_size: NA
v_call: TRBV7-2
d_call: TRBD2

cdr3_nt: TGTGCCAGTAGTACAGGACAGGGGATTTATGGCTACACCTTC
cdr3_aa: CASSTGQGIYGYTF
j_call: TRBJ1-2
clone_size: NA
v_call: TRBV19
d_call: TRBD1

cdr3_nt: TGCGCCAGCAGTGGGTCGGGGAAGACCACCGGGGAGCTGTTTTTT
cdr3_aa: CASSGSGKTTGELFF
j_call: TRBJ2-2
clone_size: NA
v_call: TRBV10-1
d_call: NA

cdr3_nt: TGTGCAAGTCGCCGCGGGGGGCCGCAAGAGACCCAGTACTTC
cdr3_aa: CASRRGGPQETQYF
j_call: TRBJ2-5
clone_size: once
v_call: TRBV12-2
d_call: NA

cdr3_nt: TGTGCCAGCAGCGCAGGGGTTGCGGGAAACACCATATATTTT
cdr3_aa: CASSAGVAGNTIYF
j_call: TRBJ1-3
clone_size: once
v_call: TRBV9
d_call: NA

cdr3_nt: TGTGCCTGGAGTGTACCCCCACAGGGTGCCGGGGAGCTGTTTTTT
cdr3_aa: CAWSVPPQGAGELFF
j_call: TRBJ2-2
clone_size: NA
v_call: TRBV30
d_call: NA

cdr3_nt: TGTGCCAGCAGCTCCTGGGGGGGGCAAGATACGCAGTATTTT
cdr3_aa: CASSSWGGQDTQYF
j_call: TRBJ2-3
clone_size: NA
v_call: TRBV11-2
d_call: NA

cdr3_nt: TGTGCCATCAGTGATTCCAGAACCTACGAGCAGTACTTC
cdr3_aa: CAISDSRTYEQYF
j_call: TRBJ2-7
clone_size: NA
v_call: TRBV10-3
d_call: NA

cdr3_nt: TGTGCCAGCAGTGAAGTAGGCACGTGGTCCCAAGAGACCCAGTACTTC
cdr3_aa: CASSEVGTWSQETQYF
j_call: TRBJ2-5
clone_size: NA
v_call: TRBV6-1
d_call: NA

cdr3_nt: TGCGCCAGCAGCCAAGTCGGGCAGTACACCGGGGAGCTGTTTTTT
cdr3_aa: CASSQVGQYTGELFF
j_call: TRBJ2-2
clone_size: NA
v_call: TRBV4-3
d_call: NA

cdr3_nt: TGTGCCAGCAGCCCTATTATTTCCAATGGCTACACCTTC
cdr3_aa: CASSPIISNGYTF
j_call: TRBJ1-2
clone_size: NA
v_call: TRBV7-2
d_call: NA

cdr3_nt: TGCGCCAGCAGCTTGTTTCAGGTTGGCACCGGGGAGCTGTTTTTT
cdr3_aa: CASSLFQVGTGELFF
j_call: TRBJ2-2
clone_size: NA
v_call: TRBV4-3
d_call: NA

cdr3_nt: TGTGCCTGGAGGGCACCAAGCTCCTACGAGCAGTACTTC
cdr3_aa: CAWRAPSSYEQYF
j_call: TRBJ2-7
clone_size: NA
v_call: TRBV30
d_call: NA

cdr3_nt: TGTGCCAGCAGCGTAGCTTGGAGGGACTATGGCTACACCTTC
cdr3_aa: CASSVAWRDYGYTF
j_call: TRBJ1-2
clone_size: NA
v_call: TRBV9
d_call: NA

cdr3_nt: TGTGCCAGCAGTTCCCCCGGACAAATCCACTATGGCTACACCTTC
cdr3_aa: CASSSPGQIHYGYTF
j_call: TRBJ1-2
clone_size: NA
v_call: TRBV6-6
d_call: NA

cdr3_nt: TGTGCCAGCACCGAACGGTACAGGGGGCATGGCTACACCTTC
cdr3_aa: CASTERYRGHGYTF
j_call: TRBJ1-2
clone_size: NA
v_call: TRBV28
d_call: TRBD1

cdr3_nt: TGTGCCAGCAGTACGCCTGGGGGAAGAGGCGAAAAACTGTTTTTT
cdr3_aa: CASSTPGGRGEKLFF
j_call: TRBJ1-4
clone_size: NA
v_call: TRBV28
d_call: NA

cdr3_nt: TGTGCCAGCAGCTCGGGACTAGCGGGTTCGAACACCGGGGAGCTGTTTTTT
cdr3_aa: CASSSGLAGSNTGELFF
j_call: TRBJ2-2
clone_size: NA
v_call: TRBV7-9
d_call: TRBD2

cdr3_nt: TGTGCCAGCTCACCCGGGGGGACAGGGATCACTGAAGCTTTCTTT
cdr3_aa: CASSPGGTGITEAFF
j_call: TRBJ1-1
clone_size: NA
v_call: TRBV18
d_call: TRBD1

cdr3_nt: TGCGCCAGCAGCTCGGAGATCCTGACAGGTTCCTACGAGCAGTACTTC
cdr3_aa: CASSSEILTGSYEQYF
j_call: TRBJ2-7
clone_size: NA
v_call: TRBV5-1
d_call: NA

cdr3_nt: TGCAGCGTTGAAAAATGGGGGACACTTAGCACAGATACGCAGTATTTT
cdr3_aa: CSVEKWGTLSTDTQYF
j_call: TRBJ2-3
clone_size: NA
v_call: TRBV29-1
d_call: NA

cdr3_nt: TGTGCCAGCTCACCACCTCCCGCTCAGTCTGGGGCCAACGTCCTGACTTTC
cdr3_aa: CASSPPPAQSGANVLTF
j_call: TRBJ2-6
clone_size: NA
v_call: TRBV18
d_call: NA

cdr3_nt: TGTGCCTCGGGGACTAGCGTTCTAGGAGGGGCCAACGTCCTGACTTTC
cdr3_aa: CASGTSVLGGANVLTF
j_call: TRBJ2-6
clone_size: once
v_call: TRBV10-3
d_call: TRBD2

cdr3_nt: TGTGCCAGCAGTCCAAGCCTCCGATGGGACAGGGGGCAGCGGGAGACCCAGTACTTC
cdr3_aa: CASSPSLRWDRGQRETQYF
j_call: TRBJ2-5
clone_size: NA
v_call: TRBV27
d_call: TRBD1

cdr3_nt: TGTGCCTGGAGTATTGGGACTGGAGATACGCAGTATTTT
cdr3_aa: CAWSIGTGDTQYF
j_call: TRBJ2-3
clone_size: NA
v_call: TRBV30
d_call: NA

cdr3_nt: TGTGCCAGCTCACCAATAGAGGGACAGGGCCGATATGGCTACACCTTC
cdr3_aa: CASSPIEGQGRYGYTF
j_call: TRBJ1-2
clone_size: NA
v_call: TRBV18
d_call: TRBD1

cdr3_nt: TGTGCCAGCAGTGAAGCGCGTCGTTACTCCTACGAGCAGTACTTC
cdr3_aa: CASSEARRYSYEQYF
j_call: TRBJ2-7
clone_size: NA
v_call: TRBV6-1
d_call: NA

cdr3_nt: TGTGCCAGCAGTCCCTCGACGAGGTATGGCTACACCTTC
cdr3_aa: CASSPSTRYGYTF
j_call: TRBJ1-2
clone_size: NA
v_call: TRBV27
d_call: NA

cdr3_nt: TGTGCCAGCAGTGTCTTATCCGGGGGGTCCTACAATGAGCAGTTCTTC
cdr3_aa: CASSVLSGGSYNEQFF
j_call: TRBJ2-1
clone_size: NA
v_call: TRBV25-1
d_call: TRBD2